One sample yielded the 17 T cell receptor beta chains listed below, sequenced in a study of memory CD4+ T cells and cytomegalovirus serostatus. Some clones are missing from TCRdb's copy, which holds only in-frame ones; the method was immunoSEQ multiplex PCR. The sample carries approximately 46,000 clones, around 74% recorded once. The sort gate was single viable CD3+CD4+CD8-CD45RO+ cells for memory CD4+ T cells. Material: memory CD4+ T cells from blood. The source is an adult in good health and CMV-seronegative.

This rearrangement joins TRBV4-2 to TRBJ2-7; 10 bases line up with TRBD2. This CDR3 region has 16 residues. V lost 2 bases, J lost 0 bases, and 4 bases stayed unmatched. Germline CDR1 is LGHNA and CDR2 is YNFKEQ. DNA for the CDR3: TGTGCCAGCAGCCAACAACTAGCGGGGAACTCCTACGAGCAGTACTTC. It translates to CASSQQLAGNSYEQYF.

CDR3 in amino acids: CASSLEAGFSGNTIYF. DNA of the CDR3: TGTGCCAGCAGCTTAGAGGCAGGTTTCTCTGGAAACACCATATATTTT. This sequence joins TRBV7-2 and TRBJ1-3, with D hard to call. V was pared by 1 base and J by 0 bases, with 10 bases between. The CDR3 length is 16 residues. The germline V gene has CDR1 SGHTA and CDR2 FQGNSA. Drawing the rest from reference TRBV7-2 and TRBJ1-3, the complete variable domain is GAGVSQSPSNKVTEKGKDVELRCDPISGHTALYWYRQSLGQGLEFLIYFQGNSAPDKSGLPSDRFSAERTGGSVSTLTIQRTQQEDSAVYLCASSLEAGFSGNTIYFGEGSWLTVV.

The CDR3 DNA reads as TGTGCCAGCAGCCCACCGCGGGAGACCCAGTACTTC. This gives the protein CASSPPRETQYF. The rearrangement uses TRBV7-2 and TRBJ2-5; D gene ambiguous. V dropped 5 bases and J dropped 5 bases, with 9 bases sitting between them. The length of the CDR3 is 12 residues. CDR1 and CDR2 (germline): SGHTA, FQGNSA.

This chain connects TRBV7-2 to TRBJ2-3; D call uncertain. Trimming pared 1 base from V and 0 bases from J, leaving 20 bases between. Germline CDR1 is SGHTA and CDR2 is FQGNSA. The CDR3 is 19 residues long. The CDR3 coding sequence is TGTGCCAGCAGCTTAGTAAGCCTCGTTCCACGTGCTAGCACAGATACGCAGTATTTT. Translated: CASSLVSLVPRASTDTQYF.

The chain links TRBV4-2 to TRBJ2-2, with D perhaps matching TRBD1 (6 bases). Trimming left V 0 bases short and J 4 bases short, with 12 bases between. CDR3 length: 16 amino acids. CDR1 is LGHNA and CDR2 is YNFKEQ in the germline V gene. The DNA for the CDR3 is TGTGCCAGCAGCCAAGATCTTACAGGGTCCACCGGGGAGCTGTTTTTT. Its translation is CASSQDLTGSTGELFF.

V gene TRBV5-1 combines with J gene TRBJ1-1, with TRBD1 as a possible D gene (5 bases). The CDR3 consists of 15 residues. Germline values: CDR1 SGHRS, CDR2 YFSETQ. V dropped 4 bases and J dropped 2 bases, with 15 bases sitting between them. The CDR3, as DNA: TGCGCCAGCAGCCCGGACACCGGGATAAACACTGAAGCTTTCTTT. This encodes CASSPDTGINTEAFF. Filled out from reference TRBV5-1 and TRBJ1-1, the complete variable domain reads KAGVTQTPRYLIKTRGQQVTLSCSPISGHRSVSWYQQTPGQGLQFLFEYFSETQRNKGNFPGRFSGRQFSNSRSEMNVSTLELGDSALYLCASSPDTGINTEAFFGQGTRLTVV.

This clone was observed a single time. The gene calls are TRBV5-8 and TRBJ1-2; 10 positions agree with TRBD1. The germline gives CDR1 SGHTS, CDR2 YDEGEE. CDR3 length: 14 amino acids. The trim removed 4 bases at V and 5 bases at J, leaving 5 bases unmatched. The CDR3 DNA reads as TGTGCCAGCAGCGGAGACAGGGGGCAGTATGGCTACACCTTC. Amino acid sequence: CASSGDRGQYGYTF. The whole variable domain, filled in from reference TRBV5-8 and TRBJ1-2, reads EAGVTQSPTHLIKTRGQQATLRCSPISGHTSVYWYQQALGLGLQFLLWYDEGEERNRGNFPPRFSGRQFPNYSSELNVNALELEDSALYLCASSGDRGQYGYTFGSGTRLTVV.

This rearrangement joins TRBV14 to TRBJ1-6; D ambiguous. Germline loops: CDR1 SGHDN, CDR2 FVKESK. Between the trimmed V and J ends, which lost 5 bases and 3 bases, there was a span of 14 bases. The CDR3 totals 16 residues. The CDR3 sequence is CASSSIPTSYNSPLHF. The CDR3 region has the DNA TGTGCCAGCAGCAGCATCCCGACTAGCTATAATTCACCCCTCCACTTT.

The rearrangement uses TRBV6-5 and TRBJ1-6, with D possibly matching TRBD1 (5 bases). CDR1 and CDR2 (germline): MNHEY, SVGAGI. This CDR3 is 15 amino acids long. Between the trimmed V and J ends, which lost 2 bases and 4 bases, there was a span of 9 bases. The CDR3 DNA reads as TGTGCCAGCAGTTACGGGCAGGGATATAATTCACCCCTCCACTTT. It is translated as CASSYGQGYNSPLHF.

A single count supports this clone. The chain combines TRBV21-1 with TRBJ1-1; TRBD1 is the table's D call, not checked against the DNA. TRBV21-1 has pseudogene status. The CDR3 consists of 22 residues. The CDR3, as DNA: TGTGCCAGCAGCAAAGGTGACCCCGGGGACAGGGGCCACCCCTTGATGAACACTGAAGCTTTCTTT. Its translation: CASSKGDPGDRGHPLMNTEAFF.

The rearrangement uses TRBV7-8 and TRBJ2-3, with D hard to call. Between the trimmed V and J ends, which lost 4 bases and 5 bases, there was a span of 19 bases. CDR1 and CDR2 from the germline V gene are SGHVS and FQNEAQ. The CDR3 is 16 amino acids. The CDR3 sequence is CASSSPLTLRRDTQYF. For the CDR3, the DNA is TGTGCCAGCAGCTCTCCCCTGACTCTAAGGAGAGATACGCAGTATTTT.

This chain joins TRBV14 and TRBJ1-3, with unresolved D. The germline V gene has CDR1 SGHDN and CDR2 FVKESK. Trimming removed 4 bases at V and 4 bases at J, with 14 bases between. This CDR3 has 15 amino acids. CDR3 sequence reads: CASSLTPPNGNTIYF. The CDR3 region has the DNA TGTGCCAGCAGCCTGACCCCTCCTAACGGAAACACCATATATTTT.

In DNA form, the CDR3 reads TGCAGCGTTGAAGGGGGGACAAGCTTCGATCGGGAAAAACTGTTTTTT. It codes for CSVEGGTSFDREKLFF. The chain combines TRBV29-1 with TRBJ1-4; D is possibly TRBD1 (6 bases). Germline CDR1 and CDR2: SQVTM and ANQGSEA. V lost 1 base and J 8 bases, leaving 20 bases between the germline ends. The CDR3 sequence is 16 residues long.

V is TRBV6-1 and J is TRBJ2-7; D might be TRBD2 (5 bases). CDR3 size: 13 residues. V was pared by 8 bases and J by 3 bases, with 14 bases between. Germline loops: CDR1 MNHNS, CDR2 SASEGT. This chain's CDR3 is CASGETPNYEQYF. CDR3 DNA sequence: TGTGCCAGCGGGGAGACCCCTAACTACGAGCAGTACTTC.

This chain connects TRBV30 to TRBJ1-1; D call uncertain. This CDR3 region has 12 residues. Trimming stripped 2 bases from V and 5 bases from J, with 9 bases between. CDR1 is GTSNPN and CDR2 is SVGIG in the germline V gene (reference sequence). CDR3: CAWSIVQTEAFF. CDR3 sequence (DNA): TGTGCCTGGAGTATTGTACAAACTGAAGCTTTCTTT.

The rearrangement uses TRBV4-1 and TRBJ1-3; 8 positions match TRBD1. CDR1 and CDR2 from the germline V gene are MGHRA and YSYEKL. CDR3 size: 16 residues. Germline trimming cut 4 bases from V and 4 bases from J; bases unmatched to any gene: 9. CDR3 protein: CASSPYSTGEGNTIYF. CDR3 nucleotides: TGCGCCAGCAGCCCTTACTCGACAGGGGAAGGAAACACCATATATTTT.

This chain uses TRBV2 with TRBJ1-2; D is possibly TRBD1 (6 bases). From germline, CDR1 is SNHLY and CDR2 FYNNEI. The V end was cut by 10 bases, the J end by 7 bases, with 22 bases between. The CDR3 runs 14 residues. DNA for the CDR3: TGTGCCACCTCAATCGGGGGTCCGGGGGCTGGCTACACCTTC. This gives the protein CATSIGGPGAGYTF.